This TCR beta chain was identified in a study of tumor and adjacent non-tumor tissue in lung cancer. Study-wide findings and caveats: TCR diversity was significantly greater in tumor than normal lung tissue. Higher tumor TCR diversity was associated with shorter survival.

On this clonotype: Its antigen is unknown. No conserved phenylalanine or tryptophan ends this CDR3, so it is likely a read error.

RNA was extracted from bulk tissue without any cell sorting. The normal lung tissue was taken more than 3 cm from the tumor edge. The CDR3 extends over 12 amino acids. Germline-derived CDR1 and CDR2 are SQVTM and ANQGSEA. A modified ARM-PCR protocol with three rounds of nested PCR amplified TCRbeta. TCRdb itself ran the multiplex PCR reads through MiXCR, one entry per CDR3 protein. The sample shows roughly 67,000 distinct CDR3 sequences, 76% of them seen only once. Source material: distant non-tumor lung tissue. The chain is built from TRBV29-1 and TRBJ2-7, with 7 bases fitting TRBD1. The J call could be wrong; TRBJ2-1 is a better fit for the DNA end. The receptor's source is a man between 60 and 75 years old with non-small cell lung cancer. CDR3 sequence reads: CSARQGSYEQFS. The DNA of the CDR3 is TGCAGCGCCAGACAGGGTAGCTACGAGCAGTTCTCA.